Detailed here is one T cell receptor beta chain. In the original analysis: For nucleated cells, counts were estimated from reference gene primer amplification. The table came from immunoSEQ multiplex PCR; TCRdb's copy has only in-frame clones and leaves some out. V and J calls and clone size are those listed in that table; D and trimming were worked out from the DNA. The sample has about 58,000 clones; around 87% are singletons. The entry originates in a study of blood T cell repertoires in COVID-19. About the research overall: Samples came from the United States, Italy and Spain, spanning acute and convalescent COVID-19. T cells, B-cell-depleted T cells, or PBMCs supplied cDNA or gDNA.

The clonotype originates from a human donor with active COVID-19. The donor label of this sample is uncertain. Material: peripheral blood.

The CDR3 DNA sequence: TGTGCCAGCAGCAGAAAAACAGGACAGCCGACAGGATACGAGCAGTACTTC. It translates to CASSRKTGQPTGYEQYF. The chain is built from TRBV27 and TRBJ2-7; weak D call: TRBD1 (6 bases). CDR3 length equals 17 residues. Germline V CDR1 and CDR2: MNHEY, SMNVEV (reference sequence). V gave up 6 bases and J gave up 4 bases, with 25 bases separating them.